The next 19 T cell receptor beta chains were all read from a single sample in a study of T-cell reconstitution after alpha-beta-depleted transplantation in children. Preparation of the TCRbeta library was carried out with unique molecular identifiers. TCRdb re-derived calls from the PCR reads in MiXCR, one entry per CDR3 protein. The table lists 530,000 or so distinct CDR3 sequences, 25% to 30% of them singletons, with approximately 39% in the top ten. Specimen: PBMCs, collected before TCRalphabeta/CD19-depleted stem cell transplant. These receptors were taken from a boy under two years old with Wiskott-Aldrich syndrome, due to receive a stem cell transplant.

This chain joins TRBV10-1 and TRBJ2-7; the D gene is possibly TRBD2 (5 bases). The CDR3 length is 13 residues. Trimming shortened V by 4 bases and J by 0 bases, and 7 bases separated the two germline ends. The germline gives CDR1 WNHNN, CDR2 SYGVQD (reference sequence). CDR3: CASSVASSYEQYF. CDR3 nucleotide sequence: TGCGCCAGCAGTGTAGCGAGCTCCTACGAGCAGTACTTC.

The chain carries TRBV11-1 and TRBJ2-5, with 10 bases aligning to TRBD2. Germline values: CDR1 SGHAT, CDR2 FQDESV (reference sequence). The junction had 11 bases not matched to a gene; V was cut back by 2 bases and J by 2 bases. The CDR3 runs 18 residues. In nucleotides, the CDR3 is TGTGCCAGCAGCTTAATCTATCGGACTAGCGGCTATCAAGAGACCCAGTACTTC. Translation gives CASSLIYRTSGYQETQYF. Full variable domain (remainder filled in from reference TRBV11-1 and TRBJ2-5): EAEVAQSPRYKITEKSQAVAFWCDPISGHATLYWYRQILGQGPELLVQFQDESVVDDSQLPKDRFSAERLKGVDSTLKIQPAELGDSAMYLCASSLIYRTSGYQETQYFGPGTRLLVL.

This clonotype was counted only a few times. DNA of the CDR3: TGTGCCAGCAGCCCCGACAGGGGGCGTAATGAAAAACTGTTTTTT. This codes for CASSPDRGRNEKLFF. V and J are TRBV7-2 and TRBJ1-4; 10 positions agree with TRBD1. This CDR3 region has 15 residues. With 5 bases clipped from V and 4 bases from J, the junction kept 4 bases outside the gene matches. Germline lookup yields CDR1 SGHTA and CDR2 FQGNSA.

This clonotype occurred a few times. The J gene is TRBJ1-5, the V gene TRBV7-2, with TRBD1 matching 10 bases. The CDR3 runs to 15 residues. From germline, CDR1 is SGHTA and CDR2 FQGNSA. J lost 2 bases, V lost 6 bases, and 4 bases had no gene match. The CDR3 bases are TGTGCCAGCAGTACCGGGACAGGGGGCAATCAGCCCCAGCATTTT. Its translation is CASSTGTGGNQPQHF.

CDR3 nucleotides: TGCGCCAGCAGCTGGGAAGACAGTAACTATGGCTACACCTTC. The encoded protein is CASSWEDSNYGYTF. The chain employs TRBV5-1 and TRBJ1-2; maybe TRBD1 (5 bases). CDR1 and CDR2 from the germline V gene are SGHRS and YFSETQ. This CDR3 has 14 amino acids. The ends were cut back, 3 bases at V and 1 base at J, with 10 bases in the middle.

The chain has TRBV5-1 and TRBJ2-5, with TRBD2 identical over 13 bases. The length of the CDR3 is 16 residues. Germline V gene lookup returns CDR1 SGHRS and CDR2 YFSETQ. The trim removed 4 bases at V and 5 bases at J, leaving 8 bases unmatched. CDR3 bases: TGCGCCAGCAGCCGGGGACTAGCGGGACAAGGGGAGACCCAGTACTTC. Amino acids: CASSRGLAGQGETQYF.

This clonotype showed up just a few times. V and J are TRBV10-3 and TRBJ2-1, with D hard to call. This CDR3 region has 14 residues. V was shortened by 3 bases and J by 2 bases, with 8 bases between the two germline ends. CDR1 and CDR2 from the germline V gene are ENHRY and SYGVKD. The DNA of the CDR3 is TGTGCCATCAGTGATGGGCGGACCTACAATGAGCAGTTCTTC. Residues: CAISDGRTYNEQFF.

This chain uses TRBV3-1 with TRBJ1-6, with D hard to call. The V gene lost 0 bases and the J gene lost 3 bases, with 15 bases spanning the gap. CDR1 and CDR2 from the germline V gene are LGHDT and YNNKEL (reference sequence). The CDR3 sequence is 18 residues long. The CDR3 DNA reads as TGTGCCAGCAGCCAAGATCCCCCCCTGCGGGGCTATAATTCACCCCTCCACTTT. Amino acid sequence: CASSQDPPLRGYNSPLHF.

This rearrangement joins TRBV28 to TRBJ2-7; 7 nucleotides match TRBD1. Unmatched junction bases numbered 9, after V lost 4 bases and J lost 3 bases. From germline, CDR1 is MDHEN and CDR2 SYDVKM. CDR3 length: 15 amino acids. The CDR3 DNA sequence: TGTGCCAGCAGTTCCCCGGGACAGCCATACTACGAGCAGTACTTC. It translates to CASSSPGQPYYEQYF. Using reference TRBV28 and TRBJ2-7 for the parts outside the CDR3, the full variable domain is DVKVTQSSRYLVKRTGEKVFLECVQDMDHENMFWYRQDPGLGLRLIYFSYDVKMKEKGDIPEGYSVSREKKERFSLILESASTNQTSMYLCASSSPGQPYYEQYFGPGTRLTVT.

This clonotype was seen a handful of times. The V and J genes are TRBV5-1 and TRBJ2-7; D may be TRBD1 (6 bases). The germline CDR1 and CDR2 sequences are SGHRS and YFSETQ. The CDR3 has 13 amino acids. Trimming pared 2 bases from V and 6 bases from J, leaving 12 bases between. CDR3 protein: CASSLQGSTEQYF. The CDR3 DNA is TGCGCCAGCAGCTTACAGGGATCCACCGAGCAGTACTTC.

The V and J genes are TRBV7-7 and TRBJ1-6; the D is unclear. Germline lookup yields CDR1 SSHAT and CDR2 FNYEAQ (reference sequence). This CDR3 contains 13 residues. Trimming removed 0 bases from V and 7 bases from J, with 4 bases in between. In nucleotides, the CDR3 is TGTGCCAGCAGCTTAGCCCCCAATTCACCCCTCCACTTT. It is translated as CASSLAPNSPLHF.

The rearrangement uses TRBV27 and TRBJ2-3; unclear D gene. The CDR3 has 12 residues. Germline-derived CDR1 and CDR2 are MNHEY and SMNVEV (reference sequence). The V end lost 8 bases, the J end lost 6 bases, and 12 bases lay between the germline ends. The CDR3 DNA is TGTGCCAGCTCCACAAGGATGGATACGCAGTATTTT. As protein: CASSTRMDTQYF.

This clonotype was counted only a few times. The chain recombines TRBV5-1 with TRBJ2-7; TRBD2 aligns across 11 bases. Germline lookup yields CDR1 SGHRS and CDR2 YFSETQ. Losses at the gene ends were 0 bases for V and 5 bases for J; bases not matched to a gene: 7. CDR3 length: 16 residues. The CDR3 DNA sequence: TGCGCCAGCAGCTTGGTGTCCCTAGCGGGAGGTGACGAGCAGTACTTC. It encodes CASSLVSLAGGDEQYF. Supplemented by reference TRBV5-1 and TRBJ2-7, the full variable domain reads KAGVTQTPRYLIKTRGQQVTLSCSPISGHRSVSWYQQTPGQGLQFLFEYFSETQRNKGNFPGRFSGRQFSNSRSEMNVSTLELGDSALYLCASSLVSLAGGDEQYFGPGTRLTVT.

This clonotype was counted only a few times. V and J are TRBV7-9 and TRBJ1-1, with no clear D. This CDR3 is 12 amino acids long. V lost 1 base and J lost 11, with 11 bases in between. Germline lookup yields CDR1 SEHNR and CDR2 FQNEAQ (reference sequence). CDR3 DNA: TGTGCCAGCAGCTTAGTCCTTACGGAGGCTTTCTTT. Translating gives CASSLVLTEAFF.

J is TRBJ2-7 and V is TRBV10-3; possibly TRBD1 for D (5 bases). The CDR3 spans 15 residues. V gave up 4 bases and J gave up 0 bases, with 13 bases separating them. Germline V gene sequence: CDR1 ENHRY, CDR2 SYGVKD. In nucleotides, the CDR3 is TGTGCCATCAGTGCGCGGACACTGAGCTCCTACGAGCAGTACTTC. It codes for CAISARTLSSYEQYF.

CDR3 nucleotides: TGTGCCATCAGTAGACTAGCGGGAGTCCAAGAGACCCAGTACTTC. Translating gives CAISRLAGVQETQYF. The chain uses TRBV10-3 and TRBJ2-5, with 12 bases lining up with TRBD2. The CDR3 has 15 residues. CDR1 and CDR2 from the germline V gene are ENHRY and SYGVKD. V lost 5 bases to trimming and J lost 1 base; unmatched junction nucleotides: 2.

The chain is built from TRBV10-3 and TRBJ2-2; TRBD2 matches at 9 bases. Germline V gene data show CDR1 as ENHRY and CDR2 as SYGVKD. The CDR3 covers 15 residues. V was pared by 10 bases and J by 2 bases, with 8 bases of the junction left unmatched. The CDR3 loop reads CANYRLAANTGELFF. The CDR3 DNA follows: TGTGCCAACTATAGACTAGCGGCAAACACCGGGGAGCTGTTTTTT.

V usage is TRBV5-1 and J usage is TRBJ1-2; unclear D gene. The V end was cut by 1 base, the J end by 0 bases, with 4 bases between. The germline V gene has CDR1 SGHRS and CDR2 YFSETQ. The CDR3 runs to 13 residues. The CDR3 DNA reads TGCGCCAGCAGCTTGAACACTAACTATGGCTACACCTTC. The encoded protein is CASSLNTNYGYTF.

This clonotype has just a few counts. The chain has TRBV11-2 and TRBJ2-3; D ambiguous. Germline lookup yields CDR1 SGHAT and CDR2 FQNNGV. Trimming removed 1 base from V and 0 bases from J, with 5 bases in between. The CDR3 sequence is 14 residues long. The CDR3 DNA reads as TGTGCCAGCAGCTTAGTGACTAGCACAGATACGCAGTATTTT. This translates into CASSLVTSTDTQYF.